This T cell receptor (beta chain) stems from a study of shared clonotypes between healthy human individuals. Trimming shortened V by 0 bases and J by 8 bases, and 5 bases separated the two germline ends. The CDR3 contains 13 residues. Germline CDR1 and CDR2: MNHEY and SMNVEV (reference sequence). Researchers ran the assay at a deep level. Generated by immunoSEQ multiplex PCR, the TCRdb table keeps only in-frame clones and is missing some. The sample holds 400,000 to 500,000 clones, approximately 79% seen once. On this clone itself: Its cognate antigen is unknown.

Broader study findings: The small donor group covered limited genetic and exposure diversity.

The donors were all Caucasian adults (living in Nashville, Tennessee). This chain uses TRBV27 with TRBJ1-6; D remains unclear. The material sequenced was PBMCs. The sequence was collected from a woman between 40 and 50 years old in good health. Some clones in this sample may be carry-over from other donors' samples. CDR3 in DNA: TGTGCCAGCAGTTTATCGATTTATTCACCCCTCCACTTT. It yields the protein CASSLSIYSPLHF.